This passage covers 26 T cell receptor beta chains from one sample sequenced in a study of beta chain features in type 1 diabetes. TCRB transcripts that were expressed got sequenced, as all of the isolated RNA had been reverse transcribed. Method: immunoSEQ multiplex PCR; TCRdb's copy keeps in-frame clones and lacks some. The sample consists of about 270,000 clones, 13% to 15% of them appearing once. The sample comprised naive CD4+ T cells from blood. All receptors derive from a woman aged 40 to 50 in good health.

The chain has TRBV27 and TRBJ2-7, with 8 bases identical to TRBD1. The germline V gene has CDR1 MNHEY and CDR2 SMNVEV (reference sequence). The V and J ends lost 6 bases and 0 bases, in that order; junction bases with no gene match: 7. This CDR3 spans 15 amino acids. Here the CDR3 reads CASRHRTGNSYEQYF. CDR3 DNA: TGTGCCAGCAGACACCGGACAGGGAACTCCTACGAGCAGTACTTC.

This clone was seen a handful of times. The chain uses TRBV12-5 and TRBJ2-7, with D tentatively TRBD1 (6 bases). Germline-derived CDR1 and CDR2 are LGHNT and FRNRAP. The CDR3 covers 16 residues. Trimming stripped 0 bases from V and 2 bases from J, with 14 bases between. CDR3 bases: TGTGCTAGTGGTTTGGTACTGGGGGCAGAACCCTACGAGCAGTACTTC. It translates to CASGLVLGAEPYEQYF. Full variable domain (missing parts from reference TRBV12-5 and TRBJ2-7): DARVTQTPRHKVTEMGQEVTMRCQPILGHNTVFWYRQTMMQGLELLAYFRNRAPLDDSGMPKDRFSAEMPDATLATLKIQPSEPRDSAVYFCASGLVLGAEPYEQYFGPGTRLTVT.

The V call is TRBV19, the J call TRBJ2-3; the D gene is possibly TRBD2 (6 bases). V lost 9 bases to trimming and J lost 1 base, with 17 bases between them. The V gene's germline CDR1 is LNHDA and CDR2 SQIVND (reference sequence). The CDR3 has 15 amino acids. The CDR3 coding sequence is TGTGCCAGCTCCCCCCGTGGCGGGGGCACAGATACGCAGTATTTT. Translating gives CASSPRGGGTDTQYF.

The table lists this clone with a few counts. CDR3 in DNA: TGTGCCAGTAGTGACCGGGACAGGTTACGGGGCTACACCTTC. Protein: CASSDRDRLRGYTF. This chain connects TRBV19 to TRBJ1-2, with TRBD1 identical over 8 bases. CDR1 and CDR2 (germline): LNHDA, SQIVND (reference sequence). The junction had 10 bases not matched to a gene; V was cut back by 5 bases and J by 8 bases. The CDR3 totals 14 residues.

The rearrangement links TRBV5-1 to TRBJ1-6, with D uncertain. Germline V gene sequence: CDR1 SGHRS, CDR2 YFSETQ. Deletions cut 3 bases from V and 7 bases from J, with 11 bases between. The CDR3 is made up of 14 amino acids. CDR3 nucleotide sequence: TGCGCCAGCAGCTCCGGTGTTTGGAATTCACCCCTCCACTTT. Its protein product is CASSSGVWNSPLHF. Looking up the rest from reference TRBV5-1 and TRBJ1-6 gives the full variable domain: KAGVTQTPRYLIKTRGQQVTLSCSPISGHRSVSWYQQTPGQGLQFLFEYFSETQRNKGNFPGRFSGRQFSNSRSEMNVSTLELGDSALYLCASSSGVWNSPLHFGNGTRLTVT.

The rearrangement links TRBV4-2 to TRBJ2-2; the D gene is possibly TRBD2 (6 bases). The CDR3 extends over 15 amino acids. Trimming took off 4 bases at V and 3 bases at J, with 12 bases between the two ends. Germline assignment: CDR1 LGHNA and CDR2 YNFKEQ. In nucleotides, the CDR3 is TGTGCCAGCAGCCGGAGTGCGGGGCACACCGGGGAGCTGTTTTTT. Translated: CASSRSAGHTGELFF.

The gene calls are TRBV9 and TRBJ2-1, with 9 bases matching TRBD2. J gave up 4 bases and V 2 bases, and 7 bases lay outside the gene matches. Per germline, CDR1 SGDLS and CDR2 YYNGEE. This CDR3 has 16 residues. The CDR3 DNA reads as TGTGCCAGCAGCGTCCCAGCGGGGGGAACGTACAATGAGCAGTTCTTC. Protein sequence: CASSVPAGGTYNEQFF.

This clone was found a few times. V usage is TRBV6-6 and J usage is TRBJ2-5; TRBD1 agrees at 8 bases. V lost 7 bases and J lost 2; bases outside the gene matches: 6. From germline, CDR1 is MNHNY and CDR2 SVGAGI (reference sequence). The CDR3 covers 14 residues. The DNA of the CDR3 is TGTGCCAGCACCTCAGGGGGCGGACAAGAGACCCAGTACTTC. Translating it yields CASTSGGGQETQYF.

There are a few counts of this clone. The chain has TRBV5-1 and TRBJ1-1; D gene uncertain. The V end was cut by 3 bases, the J end by 0 bases, with 15 bases between. The CDR3 has 16 residues. CDR1 and CDR2 (germline): SGHRS, YFSETQ. The CDR3 coding sequence is TGCGCCAGCAGCTCCCAAGGAGCAGTTATGAACACTGAAGCTTTCTTT. Amino acid sequence: CASSSQGAVMNTEAFF.

This clone was found a few times. The CDR3 DNA is TGTGCCAGCAGTAAGCGGGGGGGCACAGATACGCAGTATTTT. Encoded protein: CASSKRGGTDTQYF. V usage is TRBV25-1 and J usage is TRBJ2-3; 9 positions agree with TRBD2. The trim removed 5 bases at V and 1 base at J, leaving 1 base unmatched. Germline assignment: CDR1 MGHDK and CDR2 SYGVNS. This CDR3 region has 14 residues.

The chain joins TRBV7-2 to TRBJ1-4, with no clear D. Trimming cost V 3 bases and J 8 bases, with 13 bases left between them. The CDR3 length is 14 residues. Germline V gene data show CDR1 as SGHTA and CDR2 as FQGNSA. The CDR3 DNA reads TGTGCCAGCAGCTTGCAACCGCGAGGGGAAAAACTGTTTTTT. As protein: CASSLQPRGEKLFF.

This clone has only a few counts. The rearrangement joins TRBV2 to TRBJ1-5; TRBD1 is a possible D gene (5 bases). This CDR3 spans 14 amino acids. Trimming removed 7 bases at V and 4 bases at J, with 14 bases between. Germline V CDR1 and CDR2: SNHLY, FYNNEI. The CDR3 loop is CASIKGYGNQPQHF. CDR3 coding DNA: TGTGCCAGCATAAAGGGGTATGGGAATCAGCCCCAGCATTTT.

Of note for this clone: As the CDR3 is not closed by the conserved phenylalanine or tryptophan, this likely results from a read error. This chain uses TRBV5-1 with TRBJ1-2, with 8 positions matching TRBD1. V lost 2 bases and J lost 5; bases outside the gene matches: 5. CDR3 length: 14 amino acids. Germline lookup yields CDR1 SGHRS and CDR2 YFSETQ. CDR3 protein: CASSFSRQGYGYTV. The CDR3, as DNA: TGCGCCAGCAGCTTTAGCCGACAGGGGTATGGCTACACCGTC.

The chain links TRBV19 to TRBJ2-6, with D unclear. The V and J ends lost 3 bases and 2 bases respectively, with 2 bases between them. Looked up from germline, CDR1 is LNHDA and CDR2 is SQIVND (reference sequence). The CDR3 contains 13 residues. CDR3 region: CASSITGANVLTF. The CDR3 nucleotides are TGTGCCAGTAGTATCACTGGGGCCAACGTCCTGACTTTC.

Written as DNA, the CDR3 is TGTGCCAGCAGCTTAACCTGGACAGGGGGCGCGAGCATTCAGTACTTC. This codes for CASSLTWTGGASIQYF. The chain links TRBV5-6 to TRBJ2-4; 11 nucleotides agree with TRBD1. Germline assignment: CDR1 SGHDT and CDR2 YYEEEE. Trimming at V came to 2 bases and at J to 9 bases, leaving 10 bases not matched to a gene. There are 16 residues in the CDR3.

This rearrangement joins TRBV7-2 to TRBJ2-3; 9 nucleotides match TRBD2. The germline V gene has CDR1 SGHTA and CDR2 FQGNSA. The CDR3 totals 17 residues. V was clipped by 0 bases and J by 2 bases; unmatched bases: 6. The CDR3, as DNA: TGTGCCAGCAGCTTAGCTCGGCTAGCGGGGACCACAGATACGCAGTATTTT. It encodes CASSLARLAGTTDTQYF.

The CDR3 region is CSVGSGEKLFF. In DNA, the CDR3 is TGCAGCGTTGGGTCAGGGGAAAAACTGTTTTTT. V gene TRBV29-1 combines with J gene TRBJ1-4, with D tentatively TRBD1 (5 bases). Germline V gives CDR1 SQVTM, CDR2 ANQGSEA. The CDR3 consists of 11 residues. V was shortened by 4 bases and J by 8 bases, with 8 bases between the two germline ends.

This clone was picked up a small number of times. The chain has TRBV9 and TRBJ1-4; no clear D gene. This CDR3 spans 15 amino acids. Germline loops: CDR1 SGDLS, CDR2 YYNGEE. With 0 bases removed from V and 5 bases from J, the gap between germline ends came to 11 bases. The CDR3 nucleotides are TGTGCCAGCAGCGTAGACCCGGGATCGAATGAAAAACTGTTTTTT. It is translated as CASSVDPGSNEKLFF.

This clone was observed a handful of times. The chain has TRBV5-1 and TRBJ2-2; weak D call: TRBD2 (6 bases). The CDR3 is made up of 16 amino acids. V lost 3 bases, J lost 0 bases, and 12 bases lay in between. Germline CDR1 reads SGHRS; CDR2 reads YFSETQ. CDR3 sequence: CASSSSGTSNTGELFF. The CDR3 bases are TGCGCCAGCAGCTCGTCCGGGACTTCGAACACCGGGGAGCTGTTTTTT.

The rearrangement uses TRBV7-9 and TRBJ2-5; D is unclear. The germline V gene encodes CDR1 SEHNR and CDR2 FQNEAQ (reference sequence). This CDR3 has 13 residues. V was cut by 4 bases and J by 3 bases, with 9 bases left in between. In DNA form, the CDR3 reads TGTGCCAGCAGCTCCGACTCCGAAGAGACCCAGTACTTC. Protein sequence: CASSSDSEETQYF.

CDR3 sequence: CVRSLPGDSYEQYF. The CDR3 region has the DNA TGTGTCAGAAGCCTACCGGGGGATTCCTACGAGCAGTACTTC. The V call is TRBV7-5, the J call TRBJ2-7; the D call of TRBD2 is as the table states it, not checked on the DNA. TRBV7-5 is designated a pseudogene. The CDR3 length is 14 residues.

This clone appeared a few times. Mismatch with germline at one junction end may stem from a read error. The chain employs TRBV4-3 and TRBJ2-3, with 10 positions matching TRBD2. The germline V gene has CDR1 LGHNA and CDR2 YSLEER. The CDR3 length is 16 residues. CDR3 sequence: CASSEEAGGPTDTQYF. The CDR3 DNA follows: TGCGCCAGCAGCGAAGAAGCGGGGGGGCCCACAGATACGCAGTATTTT.

This clone was recorded a few times. The rearrangement links TRBV25-1 to TRBJ2-1; 8 positions agree with TRBD1. Unmatched junction bases numbered 16, after V lost 4 bases and J lost 8 bases. Germline assignment: CDR1 MGHDK and CDR2 SYGVNS. CDR3 length: 17 amino acids. The DNA for the CDR3 is TGTGCCAGCAGTGGACTTTCCGGGACAGGTAAGCCGGATGAGCAGTTCTTC. As protein: CASSGLSGTGKPDEQFF.

This clone showed up just a few times. The V gene is TRBV27, the J gene TRBJ2-3; no definite D call. The ends were cut back, 4 bases at V and 3 bases at J, with 5 bases in the middle. There are 12 residues in the CDR3. CDR1 and CDR2 (germline): MNHEY, SMNVEV (reference sequence). CDR3 sequence reads: CASSSVTDTQYF. CDR3 coding DNA: TGTGCCAGCAGTTCAGTGACAGATACGCAGTATTTT.

The chain employs TRBV29-1 and TRBJ2-7; 8 bases agree with TRBD2. Germline CDR1 reads SQVTM; CDR2 reads ANQGSEA. Trimming cost V 0 bases and J 7 bases; bases outside gene matches: 8. This CDR3 has 14 residues. CDR3 in DNA: TGCAGCGTTGAAGAGGTCGGACTAGCACGGGAGCAGTACTTC. This gives the protein CSVEEVGLAREQYF.

This chain joins TRBV2 and TRBJ1-2, with no clear D. CDR1 is SNHLY and CDR2 is FYNNEI in the germline V gene. The CDR3 contains 13 residues. V was cut by 4 bases and J by 5 bases, with 11 bases left in between. The CDR3 spells CASSVFAEYGYTF. For the CDR3, the DNA is TGTGCCAGCAGTGTGTTCGCAGAATATGGCTACACCTTC.